This TCR beta chain came from a study of cytomegalovirus exposure and HLA in healthy donors. With 3 bases clipped from V and 0 bases from J, the junction kept 1 base outside the gene matches. The CDR3 spans 14 residues. Germline loops: CDR1 SGHAT, CDR2 FQNNGV. The PCR contained 60 Vbeta and 13 Jbeta primers. Generated by immunoSEQ multiplex PCR, the TCRdb table keeps only in-frame clones and is missing some. The sample has around 200,000 clones, about 69% seen once. Points from the study as a whole: A later analysis reportedly found that, within productive TCRs, an Asian-associated ancestry cluster had fewer N-insertions than the mean observed across the approximately 690 donors. Reports state that TCR beta sequences accurately predicted most subjects' HLA-A and HLA-B alleles. For TCR beta chains, V- and J-gene trimming was later linked to a missense DCLRE1C variant. Later analysis suggested most CMV-associated TCR beta chains were HLA-restricted.

Turning to this clone: Its cognate antigen is unknown.

This chain connects TRBV11-2 to TRBJ2-5; 7 nucleotides agree with TRBD2. The TCR originated in a male donor in good health and CMV-seronegative. Sequenced sample: PBMCs. The CDR3 DNA reads TGTGCCAGCAGCTTTGGGACTAACCAAGAGACCCAGTACTTC. Protein product: CASSFGTNQETQYF.